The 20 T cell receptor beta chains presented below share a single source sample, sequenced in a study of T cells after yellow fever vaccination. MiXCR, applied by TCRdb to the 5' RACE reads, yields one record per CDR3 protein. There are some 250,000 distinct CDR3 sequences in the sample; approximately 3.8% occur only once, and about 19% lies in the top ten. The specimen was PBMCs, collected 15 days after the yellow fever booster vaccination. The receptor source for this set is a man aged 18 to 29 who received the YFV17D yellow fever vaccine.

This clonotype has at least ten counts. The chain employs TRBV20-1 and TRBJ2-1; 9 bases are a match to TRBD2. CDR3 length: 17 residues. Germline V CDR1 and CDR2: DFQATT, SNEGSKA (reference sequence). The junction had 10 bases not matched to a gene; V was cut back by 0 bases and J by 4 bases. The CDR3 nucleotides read TGCAGTGCTAGAGATGTCGAGCGGGGGGCTTCTTACAATGAGCAGTTCTTC. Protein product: CSARDVERGASYNEQFF.

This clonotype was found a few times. The CDR3: CASMDTGELFF. The CDR3 DNA reads TGTGCCAGCATGGACACCGGGGAGCTGTTTTTT. The V call is TRBV7-9, the J call TRBJ2-2; D is undetermined. Germline CDR1 and CDR2: SEHNR and FQNEAQ (reference sequence). The ends were cut back, 7 bases at V and 3 bases at J, with 3 bases in the middle. This CDR3 comprises 11 residues. The whole variable domain, filled in from reference TRBV7-9 and TRBJ2-2, reads DTGVSQNPRHKITKRGQNVTFRCDPISEHNRLYWYRQTLGQGPEFLTYFQNEAQLEKSRLLSDRFSAERPKGSFSTLEIQRTEQGDSAMYLCASMDTGELFFGEGSRLTVL.

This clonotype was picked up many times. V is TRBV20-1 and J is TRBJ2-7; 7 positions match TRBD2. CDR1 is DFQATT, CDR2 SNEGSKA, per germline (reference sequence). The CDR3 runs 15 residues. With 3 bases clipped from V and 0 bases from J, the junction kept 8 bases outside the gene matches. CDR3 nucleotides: TGCAGTGCTAGGTTTGAGCGGGGCCTCTCCTACGAGCAGTACGTC. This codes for CSARFERGLSYEQYV.

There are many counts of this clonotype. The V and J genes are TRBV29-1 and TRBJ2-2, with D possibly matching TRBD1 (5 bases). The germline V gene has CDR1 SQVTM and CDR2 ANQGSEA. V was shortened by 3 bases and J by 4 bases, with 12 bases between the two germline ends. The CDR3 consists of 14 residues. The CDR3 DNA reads TGCAGCGTTGAGTCAGGGTTGGGCACCGGGGAGCTGTTTTTT. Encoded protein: CSVESGLGTGELFF.

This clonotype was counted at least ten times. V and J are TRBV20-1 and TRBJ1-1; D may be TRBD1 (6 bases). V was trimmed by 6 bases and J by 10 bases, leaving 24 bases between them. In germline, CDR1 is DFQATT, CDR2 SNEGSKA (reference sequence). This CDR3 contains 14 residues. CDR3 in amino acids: CSARKQGQGQVAFF. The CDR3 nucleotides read TGCAGTGCCAGAAAGCAGGGACAAGGTCAGGTAGCTTTCTTT.

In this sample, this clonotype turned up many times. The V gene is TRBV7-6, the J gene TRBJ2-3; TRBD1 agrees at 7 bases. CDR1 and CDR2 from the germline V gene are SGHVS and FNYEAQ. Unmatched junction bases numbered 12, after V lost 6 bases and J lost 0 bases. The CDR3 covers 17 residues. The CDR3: CASRKRRDSPSTDTQYF. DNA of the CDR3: TGTGCCAGCAGGAAGAGACGGGACAGCCCGAGCACAGATACGCAGTATTTT.

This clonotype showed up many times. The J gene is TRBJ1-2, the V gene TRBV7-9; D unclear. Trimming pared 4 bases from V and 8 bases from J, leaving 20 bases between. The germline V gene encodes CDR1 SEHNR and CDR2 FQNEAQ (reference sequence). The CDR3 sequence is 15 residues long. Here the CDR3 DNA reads TGTGCCAGCAGCTCTACCCGGACGCGGTCAAGCGGCTACACCTTC. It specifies CASSSTRTRSSGYTF.

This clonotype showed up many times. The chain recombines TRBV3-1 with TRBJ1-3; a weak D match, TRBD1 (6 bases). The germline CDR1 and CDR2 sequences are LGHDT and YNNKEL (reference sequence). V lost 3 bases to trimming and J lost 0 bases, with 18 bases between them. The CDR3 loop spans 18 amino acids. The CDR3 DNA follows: TGTGCCAGCAGCCATCCAGGGGCAGGCGTTACCTCTGGAAACACCATATATTTT. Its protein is CASSHPGAGVTSGNTIYF.

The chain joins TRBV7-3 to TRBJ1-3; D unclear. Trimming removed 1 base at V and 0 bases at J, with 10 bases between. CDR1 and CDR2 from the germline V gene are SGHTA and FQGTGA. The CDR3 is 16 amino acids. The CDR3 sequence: CASSLNSGSSGNTIYF. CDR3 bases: TGTGCCAGCAGCTTAAATTCGGGATCCTCTGGAAACACCATATATTTT.

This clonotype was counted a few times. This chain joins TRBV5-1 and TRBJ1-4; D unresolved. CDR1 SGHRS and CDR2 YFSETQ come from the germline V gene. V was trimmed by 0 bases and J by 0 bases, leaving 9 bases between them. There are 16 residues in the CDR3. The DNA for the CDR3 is TGCGCCAGCAGCTTGGCAGGACGGCCAACTAATGAAAAACTGTTTTTT. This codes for CASSLAGRPTNEKLFF.

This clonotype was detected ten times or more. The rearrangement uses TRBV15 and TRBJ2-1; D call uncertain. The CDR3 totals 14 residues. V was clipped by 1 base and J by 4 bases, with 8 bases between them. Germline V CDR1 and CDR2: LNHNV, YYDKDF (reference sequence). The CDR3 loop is CATSRGRIYNEQFF. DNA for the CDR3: TGTGCCACCAGCAGAGGGAGAATTTACAATGAGCAGTTCTTC.

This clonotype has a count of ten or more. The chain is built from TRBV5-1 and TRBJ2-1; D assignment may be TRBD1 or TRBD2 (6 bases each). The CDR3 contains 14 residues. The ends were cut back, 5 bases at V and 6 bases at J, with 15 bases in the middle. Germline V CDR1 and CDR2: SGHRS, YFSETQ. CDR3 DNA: TGCGCCAGCAGAATGGGGGGCCCCGGCAATGAGCAGTTCTTC. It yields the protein CASRMGGPGNEQFF.

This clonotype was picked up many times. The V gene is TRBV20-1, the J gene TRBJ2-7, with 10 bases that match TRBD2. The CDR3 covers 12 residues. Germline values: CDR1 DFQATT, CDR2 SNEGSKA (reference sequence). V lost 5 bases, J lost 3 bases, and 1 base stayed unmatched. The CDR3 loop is CSASSGGYEQYV. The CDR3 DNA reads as TGCAGTGCTTCTAGCGGGGGCTACGAGCAGTACGTC.

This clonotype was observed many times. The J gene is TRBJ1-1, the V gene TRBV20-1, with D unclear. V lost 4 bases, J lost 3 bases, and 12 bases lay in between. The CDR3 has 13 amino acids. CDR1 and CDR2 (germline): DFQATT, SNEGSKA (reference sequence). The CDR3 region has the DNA TGCAGTGCTACGGCGGGCGGAGACACTGAAGCTTTCTTT. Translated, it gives CSATAGGDTEAFF.

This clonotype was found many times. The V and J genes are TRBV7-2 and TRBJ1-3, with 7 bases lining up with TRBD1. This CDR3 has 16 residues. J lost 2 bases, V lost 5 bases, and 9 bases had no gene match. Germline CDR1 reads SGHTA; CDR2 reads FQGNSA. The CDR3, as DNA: TGTGCCAGCAGCCCGGGACAGTTCATAGCTGGAAACACCATATATTTT. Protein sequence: CASSPGQFIAGNTIYF.

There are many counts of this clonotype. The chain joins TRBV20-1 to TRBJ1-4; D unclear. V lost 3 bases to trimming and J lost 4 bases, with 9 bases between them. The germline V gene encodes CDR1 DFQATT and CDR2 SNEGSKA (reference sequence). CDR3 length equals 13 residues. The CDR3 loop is CSARIPFNEKLFF. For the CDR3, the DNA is TGCAGTGCTAGGATTCCCTTTAATGAAAAACTGTTTTTT.

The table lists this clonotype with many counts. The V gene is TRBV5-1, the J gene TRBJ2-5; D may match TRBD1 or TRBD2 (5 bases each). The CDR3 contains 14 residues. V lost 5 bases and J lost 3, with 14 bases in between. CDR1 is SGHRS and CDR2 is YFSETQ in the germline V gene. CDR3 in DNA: TGCGCCAGCAGTTGGGACCGGGATAAAGAGACCCAGTACTTC. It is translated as CASSWDRDKETQYF.

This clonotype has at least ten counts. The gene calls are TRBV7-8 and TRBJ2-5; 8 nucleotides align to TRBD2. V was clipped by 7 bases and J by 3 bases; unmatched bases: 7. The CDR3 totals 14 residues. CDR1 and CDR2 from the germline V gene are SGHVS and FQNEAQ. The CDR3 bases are TGTGCCAGCAACCACCGGGGGGGGGAAGAGACCCAGTACTTC. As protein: CASNHRGGEETQYF.

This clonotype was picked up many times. The CDR3 DNA reads as TGTGCCAGCAGCTTCCTGATCGCGGGGGGCGATACGCAGTATTTT. Protein sequence: CASSFLIAGGDTQYF. The chain carries TRBV5-6 and TRBJ2-3; 8 positions match TRBD2. V lost 2 bases, J lost 6 bases, and 8 bases stayed unmatched. The CDR3 is made up of 15 amino acids. CDR1 and CDR2 (germline): SGHDT, YYEEEE.

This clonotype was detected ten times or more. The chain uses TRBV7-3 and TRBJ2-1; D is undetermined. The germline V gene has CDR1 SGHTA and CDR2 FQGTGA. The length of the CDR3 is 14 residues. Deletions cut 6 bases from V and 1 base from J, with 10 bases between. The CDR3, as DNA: TGTGCCAGCAGGTTCGACCAATCCTACAATGAGCAGTTCTTC. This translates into CASRFDQSYNEQFF.